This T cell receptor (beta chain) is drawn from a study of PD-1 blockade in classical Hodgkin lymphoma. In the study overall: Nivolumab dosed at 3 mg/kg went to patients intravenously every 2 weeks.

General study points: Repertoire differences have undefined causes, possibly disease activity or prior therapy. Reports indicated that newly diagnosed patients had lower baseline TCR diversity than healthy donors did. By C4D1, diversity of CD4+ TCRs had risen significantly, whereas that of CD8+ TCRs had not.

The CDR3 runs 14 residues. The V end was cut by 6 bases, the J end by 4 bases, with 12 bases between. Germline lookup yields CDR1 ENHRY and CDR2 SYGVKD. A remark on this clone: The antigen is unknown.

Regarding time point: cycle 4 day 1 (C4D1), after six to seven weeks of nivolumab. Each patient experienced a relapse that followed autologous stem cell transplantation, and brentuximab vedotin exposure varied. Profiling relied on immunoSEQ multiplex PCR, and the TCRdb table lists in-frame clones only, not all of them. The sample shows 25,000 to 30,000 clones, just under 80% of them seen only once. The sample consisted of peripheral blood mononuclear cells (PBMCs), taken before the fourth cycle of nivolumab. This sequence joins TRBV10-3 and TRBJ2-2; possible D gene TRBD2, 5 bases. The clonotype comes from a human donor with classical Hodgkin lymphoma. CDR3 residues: CAIRDNGVTGELFF. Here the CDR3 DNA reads TGTGCCATCAGGGATAACGGGGTCACCGGGGAGCTGTTTTTT.